The 17 T cell receptor beta chains in this list originate from one sample, sequenced in a study of tumor-infiltrating lymphocytes in localized non-small cell lung cancer. Generated by immunoSEQ multiplex PCR, the TCRdb table keeps only in-frame clones and is missing some. The sample records about 9,700 clones, more than 75% being singletons. Sequenced material: lung tumor tissue. The receptor source for this set is a human donor with non-small cell lung cancer.

This clone was recorded a few times. The rearrangement uses TRBV2 and TRBJ2-5; D is unresolved. The germline V and J ends were trimmed by 4 bases and 4 bases, with 7 bases remaining between them. Germline V gene sequence: CDR1 SNHLY, CDR2 FYNNEI. The CDR3 runs 12 residues. The CDR3, as DNA: TGTGCCAGCAGTGTGCATGGAGAGACCCAGTACTTC. Protein product: CASSVHGETQYF.

The chain carries TRBV6-4 and TRBJ2-1; tentative D call: TRBD2 (6 bases). The CDR3 loop spans 15 amino acids. CDR1 and CDR2 from the germline V gene are MRHNA and SNTAGT. V lost 0 bases and J 1 base, leaving 7 bases between the germline ends. CDR3 amino acids: CASSDSAGSYNEQFF. The CDR3 DNA follows: TGTGCCAGCAGTGACTCCGCGGGATCCTACAATGAGCAGTTCTTC.

J is TRBJ1-2 and V is TRBV4-3, with D tentatively TRBD1 (6 bases). Trimming took off 4 bases at V and 8 bases at J, with 17 bases between the two ends. Germline assignment: CDR1 LGHNA and CDR2 YSLEER. There are 14 residues in the CDR3. This chain's CDR3 is CASSPELWGPGYTF. The CDR3 DNA reads as TGCGCCAGCAGCCCTGAGCTCTGGGGGCCCGGCTACACCTTC.

The chain has TRBV11-2 and TRBJ1-6; D not resolved. The CDR3 has 15 amino acids. Trimming pared 0 bases from V and 9 bases from J, leaving 12 bases between. Germline assignment: CDR1 SGHAT and CDR2 FQNNGV. The CDR3 sequence: CASSLDPRPGSPLHF. DNA of the CDR3: TGTGCCAGCAGCTTAGATCCCAGGCCAGGTTCACCCCTCCACTTT. The variable domain in full, with the rest retrieved from reference TRBV11-2 and TRBJ1-6, is EAGVAQSPRYKIIEKRQSVAFWCNPISGHATLYWYQQILGQGPKLLIQFQNNGVVDDSQLPKDRFSAERLKGVDSTLKIQPAKLEDSAVYLCASSLDPRPGSPLHFGNGTRLTVT.

This clone has just one count. The V call is TRBV6-1, the J call TRBJ1-2; D not resolved. Germline V gene sequence: CDR1 MNHNS, CDR2 SASEGT. The CDR3 runs 10 residues. DNA for the CDR3: TGTGGGTCTCGGATGGGGGGCTACACCTTC. It codes for CGSRMGGYTF.

The CDR3 DNA follows: TGCAGCGTCCAGCAGGGTGGGAACACTGAAGCTTTCTTT. It is translated as CSVQQGGNTEAFF. J is TRBJ1-1 and V is TRBV29-1, with D possibly matching TRBD1 (5 bases). V was pared by 6 bases and J by 1 base, with 12 bases between. Germline loops: CDR1 SQVTM, CDR2 ANQGSEA. The CDR3 has 13 residues.

The chain links TRBV6-6 to TRBJ1-1; D unclear. The CDR3 extends over 12 amino acids. Trimming shortened V by 4 bases and J by 8 bases, and 11 bases separated the two germline ends. Germline V gives CDR1 MNHNY, CDR2 SVGAGI (reference sequence). This CDR3 reads CASSSDTREAFF. The CDR3 nucleotides read TGTGCCAGCAGTTCCGACACCAGGGAAGCTTTCTTT.

The V gene is TRBV14, the J gene TRBJ2-5; weak D call: TRBD2 (5 bases). With the DNA end fitting TRBJ2-7 better, the J assignment may be wrong. CDR3 length: 15 amino acids. Looked up from germline, CDR1 is SGHDN and CDR2 is FVKESK. CDR3 region: CASSRQSGPRYEQYF. CDR3 nucleotides: TGTGCCAGCAGCCGCCAAAGCGGACCCCGGTACGAGCAGTACTTC.

V is TRBV15 and J is TRBJ2-5; tentatively, D is TRBD1 or TRBD2 (5 bases each). The CDR3 runs to 16 residues. CDR1 is LNHNV and CDR2 is YYDKDF in the germline V gene (reference sequence). Trimming took off 0 bases at V and 7 bases at J, with 18 bases between the two ends. The CDR3 loop reads CATSRDLGTPSRTQYF. The CDR3 region has the DNA TGTGCCACCAGCAGAGATCTCGGGACCCCAAGCAGGACCCAGTACTTC.

The V and J genes are TRBV5-1 and TRBJ1-6; D not certain. The V end lost 1 base, the J end lost 8 bases, and 10 bases lay between the germline ends. The CDR3 sequence is 14 residues long. CDR1 and CDR2 from the germline V gene are SGHRS and YFSETQ. CDR3: CASSLPFGDSPLHF. In DNA, the CDR3 is TGCGCCAGCAGCTTGCCTTTTGGGGATTCACCCCTCCACTTT.

The chain links TRBV9 to TRBJ1-1; unclear D gene. The CDR3 contains 16 residues. Germline lookup yields CDR1 SGDLS and CDR2 YYNGEE. V was shortened by 1 base and J by 0 bases, with 13 bases between the two germline ends. In DNA, the CDR3 is TGTGCCAGCAGCGTACTTCCGCTGGGGATGAACACTGAAGCTTTCTTT. It translates to CASSVLPLGMNTEAFF. The whole variable domain, remainder taken from reference TRBV9 and TRBJ1-1, is DSGVTQTPKHLITATGQRVTLRCSPRSGDLSVYWYQQSLDQGLQFLIQYYNGEERAKGNILERFSAQQFPDLHSELNLSSLELGDSALYFCASSVLPLGMNTEAFFGQGTRLTVV.

The sample holds a few counts of this clone. The chain recombines TRBV5-1 with TRBJ2-6; TRBD1 aligns across 8 bases. Germline V gene lookup returns CDR1 SGHRS and CDR2 YFSETQ. The CDR3 is 16 residues long. After removal of 6 bases from V and 2 bases from J, the junction contained 7 bases not matched to a gene. The chain's CDR3 is CASTGQGQAGANVLTF. CDR3 bases: TGCGCCAGCACAGGACAGGGTCAGGCTGGGGCCAACGTCCTGACTTTC.

The chain employs TRBV2 and TRBJ2-1, with D possibly called TRBD1 or TRBD2 (6 bases each). Germline assignment: CDR1 SNHLY and CDR2 FYNNEI. The CDR3 is 15 residues long. Trimming shortened V by 3 bases and J by 4 bases, and 13 bases separated the two germline ends. The CDR3 sequence is CASSETAGTYNEQFF. The CDR3 nucleotides read TGTGCCAGCAGTGAGACGGCGGGGACATACAATGAGCAGTTCTTC.

The chain links TRBV6-1 to TRBJ1-5; D gene uncertain. V dropped 4 bases and J dropped 6 bases, with 13 bases sitting between them. The CDR3 consists of 14 residues. Germline CDR1 and CDR2: MNHNS and SASEGT. For the CDR3, the DNA is TGTGCCAGCAGTGCCGTGAGAGGGAGTCAGCCCCAGCATTTT. It codes for CASSAVRGSQPQHF.

In its sample, this clone was seen once. The chain carries TRBV4-1 and TRBJ1-2; weak D call: TRBD1 (6 bases). Germline V gives CDR1 MGHRA, CDR2 YSYEKL. CDR3 length: 17 amino acids. V was shortened by 1 base and J by 4 bases, with 19 bases between the two germline ends. CDR3 coding DNA: TGCGCCAGCAGCCAAGGAGTATTTGAGGACAGCCGCTATGGCTACACCTTC. This encodes CASSQGVFEDSRYGYTF.

J is TRBJ2-1 and V is TRBV2; 9 nucleotides match TRBD2. The CDR3 loop spans 11 amino acids. After removal of 5 bases from V and 14 bases from J, the junction contained 4 bases not matched to a gene. CDR1 and CDR2 (germline): SNHLY, FYNNEI. The CDR3 nucleotides are TGTGCCAGCAGTCTTAGCGGGAGAAAGTTCTTC. It codes for CASSLSGRKFF.

This chain links TRBV7-2 with TRBJ2-7, with unresolved D. V was pared by 1 base and J by 0 bases, with 7 bases between. This CDR3 comprises 14 residues. CDR1 is SGHTA and CDR2 is FQGNSA in the germline V gene. This chain's CDR3 is CASSLGGISYEQYF. The CDR3 DNA follows: TGTGCCAGCAGCTTAGGGGGTATCTCCTACGAGCAGTACTTC.